A selection of T cell receptor beta chains follows, all from one sample in a study of control samples from healthy donors and cancer patients. Sequenced by immunoSEQ multiplex PCR; TCRdb stores in-frame clones only, minus some. The table records about 89,000 clones, roughly 86% of them present only once. Input material: blood. Receptors originate from a man younger than 45 in good health. The CDR3 runs from the conserved cysteine through the conserved F or W. D genes are given only for firm matches. The size entry is marked missing in some rows and otherwise reads once, few, many or a size class.

size | V | D | CDR3
. | TRBV24-1 | TRBD1 | CATAAGQAGQPQHF
. | TRBV10-3 | . | CATGTATDTQYF
. | TRBV6-5 | . | CASSYRGRPQETQYF
. | TRBV10-2 | TRBD2 | CASRPGLAGGPNPDTQYF
. | TRBV30 | TRBD2 | CAWRKLAGGPGELFF
. | TRBV27 | . | CASSLFTGLNNSPLHF
. | TRBV7-8 | TRBD2 | CASSPRTASGGYNEQFF
. | TRBV7-3 | . | CASTLGRGTEAFF
. | TRBV3-1/TRBV3-2 | . | CASSQDKAKGYGYTF
. | TRBV18 | . | CASSPGGVGSYEQYF
. | TRBV7-2 | TRBD1 | CASSLDRVNGYTF
. | TRBV7-3 | TRBD2 | CASSSGLAGWDEQFF
. | TRBV4-1 | TRBD1 | CASSPPDRGDQPQHF
. | TRBV11-2 | TRBD1 | CASSRGPATDTQYF
. | TRBV6-6 | . | CASSVPGPGSYNEQFF
. | TRBV6-5 | . | CASSPGVYGYTF
. | TRBV6-5 | . | CASSLGGGSGNTIYF
. | TRBV2 | TRBD1 | CASSEGGTGPYGYTF
. | TRBV24-1 | TRBD1 | CATSDPRDRSTDTQYF
. | TRBV27 | . | CASSSGDGADTQYF
many | TRBV11-2 | . | CASSPDYQETQYF
. | TRBV18 | . | CASSLQAPGANVLTF
. | TRBV14 | . | CASSQGGVGANAEAFF
. | TRBV19 | . | CASSRGGTLTTEAFF
. | TRBV12-2 | . | CASRPWCLGGLNQPQHF
. | TRBV19 | . | CASSIRRDYNEQFF
once | TRBV12-3/TRBV12-4 | . | CASSLGTLYGYTF
. | TRBV6-5 | TRBD1 | CASRRDRGDTEAFF
. | TRBV5-4 | . | CASSLDSGVQYF
. | TRBV24-1 | . | CATSDFPGGGYTF
. | TRBV24-1 | TRBD1 | CAVGTAGNEKLFF
once | TRBV10-3 | . | CAISESPTEQFF
. | TRBV25-1 | . | CASSEFGRVSGNTIYF
. | TRBV7-9 | . | CASSPRQGGPPNTGELFF
. | TRBV7-2 | TRBD2 | CASRTSSGGVPDTQYF
. | TRBV30 | . | CAWSIGRVETQYF
. | TRBV3-1/TRBV3-2 | . | CASSQVGGGTNYGYTF
. | TRBV4-1 | TRBD2 | CASSRGLAGNTGELFF
. | TRBV7-2 | . | CASSLEASSGNTIYF
. | TRBV18 | . | CASSQGDSNTEAFF
. | TRBV19 | . | CASNDSKMRDYTF
. | TRBV11-2 | . | CASSLVGADLSGNTIYF
once | TRBV3-1/TRBV3-2 | TRBD2 | CASSQDPAGLARNEQFF
. | TRBV5-1 | . | CASSLSPFEQFF
. | TRBV30 | . | CAWREASSTGELFF
. | TRBV7-9 | . | CASSPDSDTQYF
. | TRBV19 | . | CASSALAPAFSDTQYF
. | TRBV14 | . | CASSHGQNTEAFF
. | TRBV7-9 | . | CASSLGGKTNEKLFF